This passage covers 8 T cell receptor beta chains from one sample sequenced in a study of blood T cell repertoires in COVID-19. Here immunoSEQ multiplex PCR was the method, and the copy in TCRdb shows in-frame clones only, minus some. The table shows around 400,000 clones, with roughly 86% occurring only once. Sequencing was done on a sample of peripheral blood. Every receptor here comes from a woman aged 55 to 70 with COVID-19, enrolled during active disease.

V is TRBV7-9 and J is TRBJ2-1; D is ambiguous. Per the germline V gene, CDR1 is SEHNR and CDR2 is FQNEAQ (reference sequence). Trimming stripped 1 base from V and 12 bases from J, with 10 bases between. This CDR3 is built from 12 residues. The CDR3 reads CASSLVSSAQFF. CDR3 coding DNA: TGTGCCAGCAGCTTAGTTAGTAGTGCGCAGTTCTTC.

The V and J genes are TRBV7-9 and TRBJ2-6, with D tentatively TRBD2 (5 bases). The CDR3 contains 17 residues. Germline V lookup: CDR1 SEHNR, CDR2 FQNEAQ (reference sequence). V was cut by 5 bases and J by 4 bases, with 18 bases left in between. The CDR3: CASSHPGIQLGANVLTF. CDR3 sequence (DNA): TGTGCCAGCAGCCATCCGGGGATTCAGCTCGGGGCCAACGTCCTGACTTTC.

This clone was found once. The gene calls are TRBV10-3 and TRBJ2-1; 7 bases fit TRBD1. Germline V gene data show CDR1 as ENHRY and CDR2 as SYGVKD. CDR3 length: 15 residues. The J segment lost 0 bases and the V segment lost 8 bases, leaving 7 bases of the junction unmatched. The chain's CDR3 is CAIRASGGSYNEQFF. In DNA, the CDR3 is TGTGCCATCCGCGCGTCAGGGGGCTCCTACAATGAGCAGTTCTTC.

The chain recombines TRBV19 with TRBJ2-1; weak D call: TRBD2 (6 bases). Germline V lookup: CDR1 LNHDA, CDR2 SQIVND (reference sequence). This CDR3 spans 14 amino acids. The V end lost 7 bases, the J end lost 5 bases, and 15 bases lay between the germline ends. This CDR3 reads CASIRGSGDNEQFF. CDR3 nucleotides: TGTGCCAGTATTCGGGGGTCAGGAGACAATGAGCAGTTCTTC.

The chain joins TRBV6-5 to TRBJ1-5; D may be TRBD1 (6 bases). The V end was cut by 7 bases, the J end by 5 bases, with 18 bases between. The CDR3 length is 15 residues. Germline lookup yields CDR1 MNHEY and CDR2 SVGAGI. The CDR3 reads CASKNDRSAHQPQHF. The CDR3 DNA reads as TGTGCCAGCAAAAACGACAGGTCGGCGCATCAGCCCCAGCATTTT.

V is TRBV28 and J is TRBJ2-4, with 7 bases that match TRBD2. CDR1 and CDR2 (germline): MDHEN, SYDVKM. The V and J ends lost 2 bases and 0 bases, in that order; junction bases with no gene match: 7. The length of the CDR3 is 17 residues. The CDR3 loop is CASSLRSGALAKNIQYF. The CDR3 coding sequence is TGTGCCAGCAGTTTACGGAGCGGGGCGTTAGCCAAAAACATTCAGTACTTC.

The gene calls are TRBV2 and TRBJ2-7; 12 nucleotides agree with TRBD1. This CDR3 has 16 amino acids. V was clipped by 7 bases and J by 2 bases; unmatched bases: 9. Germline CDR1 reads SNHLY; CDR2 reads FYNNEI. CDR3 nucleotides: TGTGCCAGCACCCGAAGTGGGACAGGGGGCCCCTACGAGCAGTACTTC. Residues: CASTRSGTGGPYEQYF.

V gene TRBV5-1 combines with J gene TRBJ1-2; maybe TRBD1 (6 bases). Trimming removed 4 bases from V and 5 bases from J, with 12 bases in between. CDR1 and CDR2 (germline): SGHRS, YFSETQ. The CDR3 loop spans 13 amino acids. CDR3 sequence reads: CASSPHTGYGYTF. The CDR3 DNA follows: TGCGCCAGCAGCCCACACACAGGGTATGGCTACACCTTC.